Below, 10 T cell receptor beta chains from the same sample are listed, as sequenced in a study of OX40 agonist ivuxolimab in advanced cancers. TCRdb keeps only in-frame clones here, not all; method: immunoSEQ multiplex PCR. The sample yields around 22,000 clones, approximately 89% seen once. The sequencing used CD4+ or CD8+ T cells sorted from blood, collected in a trial of the OX40 agonist ivuxolimab. These receptors were collected from an adult with an advanced solid tumor such as melanoma, head and neck, liver or kidney cancer.

The J gene is TRBJ1-1, the V gene TRBV5-1; D is possibly TRBD1 (6 bases). V was trimmed by 4 bases and J by 1 base, leaving 14 bases between them. Germline assignment: CDR1 SGHRS and CDR2 YFSETQ. This CDR3 is 15 amino acids long. The CDR3 loop is CASSLLSQGNTEAFF. The CDR3 DNA sequence: TGCGCCAGCAGCCTCCTATCACAGGGGAACACTGAAGCTTTCTTT.

This clone was seen a single time. The chain employs TRBV5-1 and TRBJ1-5; D remains ambiguous. Looked up from germline, CDR1 is SGHRS and CDR2 is YFSETQ. The V and J ends lost 5 bases and 2 bases respectively, with 14 bases between them. The CDR3 is made up of 15 amino acids. CDR3 DNA: TGCGCCAGCAGGCCGGCAGATAACGGCAATCAGCCCCAGCATTTT. It yields the protein CASRPADNGNQPQHF.

This clone has a handful of counts. CDR3 DNA sequence: TGTGCCAGCAGCTTAGTCGGGTCGGCCAACGTCCTGACTTTC. This sequence encodes CASSLVGSANVLTF. V usage is TRBV7-5 and J usage is TRBJ2-6; the table's D call TRBD2 went unverified against the DNA. TRBV7-5 is designated a pseudogene. CDR3 length: 14 amino acids.

CDR3 loop: CAISESNRVVSPLHF. The CDR3 coding sequence is TGTGCCATCAGTGAGTCAAACAGGGTAGTTTCACCCCTCCACTTT. The J gene is TRBJ1-6, the V gene TRBV10-3; maybe TRBD1 (6 bases). The germline gives CDR1 ENHRY, CDR2 SYGVKD. V was trimmed by 0 bases and J by 9 bases, leaving 12 bases between them. The CDR3 extends over 15 amino acids.

For the CDR3, the DNA is TGCGCCAGCAGCGTTACTAGCGGGAGTTTAAATGAGCAGTTCTTC. Translation: CASSVTSGSLNEQFF. The chain combines TRBV10-1 with TRBJ2-1; the match to TRBD2 covers 11 bases. The CDR3 is 15 residues long. The germline CDR1 and CDR2 sequences are WNHNN and SYGVQD (reference sequence). V shed 6 bases, J shed 7 bases, and the junction held 8 bases outside the gene matches.

The chain is built from TRBV18 and TRBJ2-3; 8 positions agree with TRBD2. V gave up 5 bases and J gave up 2 bases; unmatched junction bases: 9. Germline V lookup: CDR1 KGHSH, CDR2 LQKENI. The CDR3 is 16 residues long. The CDR3 coding sequence is TGTGCCAGCTCATCATATAGCGGGGAGTACACAGATACGCAGTATTTT. It translates to CASSSYSGEYTDTQYF. Complete variable domain (other parts from reference TRBV18 and TRBJ2-3): NAGVMQNPRHLVRRRGQEARLRCSPMKGHSHVYWYRQLPEEGLKFMVYLQKENIIDESGMPKERFSAEFPKEGPSILRIQQVVRGDSAAYFCASSSYSGEYTDTQYFGPGTRLTVL.

The V and J genes are TRBV4-1 and TRBJ2-2, with D tentatively TRBD2 (5 bases). V lost 1 base and J 5 bases, leaving 8 bases between the germline ends. Germline V lookup: CDR1 MGHRA, CDR2 YSYEKL. This CDR3 has 14 residues. The DNA for the CDR3 is TGCGCCAGCAGCCAAGCCTGGGAGACCGGGGAGCTGTTTTTT. Encoded protein: CASSQAWETGELFF.

The V call is TRBV29-1, the J call TRBJ2-5, with D tentatively TRBD1 (6 bases). TRBJ2-7 matches the DNA end more closely, so the J call is doubtful. Germline CDR1 reads SQVTM; CDR2 reads ANQGSEA. This CDR3 is 12 amino acids long. The CDR3 DNA reads TGCAGCGCCACAGGGCGCTCCTACGAGCAGTACTTC. Its translation: CSATGRSYEQYF.

The chain recombines TRBV9 with TRBJ2-3; D unresolved. Germline V lookup: CDR1 SGDLS, CDR2 YYNGEE. V dropped 1 base and J dropped 6 bases, with 15 bases sitting between them. The CDR3 is 15 amino acids. The CDR3 protein is CASSVTALVWDTQYF. The CDR3 DNA sequence: TGTGCCAGCAGCGTAACGGCTCTAGTCTGGGATACGCAGTATTTT.

This clone occurred once. The V call is TRBV7-2, the J call TRBJ2-7; D is possibly TRBD1 (6 bases). Germline V lookup: CDR1 SGHTA, CDR2 FQGNSA. This CDR3 has 12 amino acids. Trimming took 7 bases from V and 3 from J, leaving 10 bases between them. The CDR3 region is CASTSQGYEQYF. In DNA, the CDR3 is TGTGCCAGCACCTCACAGGGCTACGAGCAGTACTTC.